This is a list of T cell receptor beta chains from one sample in a study of T cells after yellow fever vaccination. TCRdb called the 5' RACE reads again in MiXCR, with one record for every CDR3 protein. The data hold some 240,000 distinct CDR3 sequences, with 3% to 3.5% observed a single time. Material: CD4+ T cells sorted from PBMCs, obtained 10 days after the yellow fever booster vaccination. These TCRs come from a man between 18 and 35 years old who received the YFV17D yellow fever vaccine. CDR3s include the opening cysteine and the closing phenylalanine or tryptophan. The order of the fields is V gene, D gene, clone size, J gene, CDR3 DNA, CDR3 protein. A D gene is named only where the DNA matches it firmly. Rows give clone size only sometimes, using once, few, many, or a class for an expanded clone.

>TRBV4-3|.|few|TRBJ2-3
TGCGCCAGCAGCCAAGATCTGGGGCACACAGATACGCAGTATTTT
CASSQDLGHTDTQYF
>TRBV9|.|.|TRBJ2-5
TGTGCCAGCAGCGTAACCCCGGGACCTCGGGAGACCCAGTACTTC
CASSVTPGPRETQYF
>TRBV27|.|few|TRBJ2-2
TGTGCCAGCAGTTTAAGACTAATGACCGTAAACACCGGGGAGCTGTTTTTT
CASSLRLMTVNTGELFF
>TRBV7-8|.|many|TRBJ2-6
TGTGCCAGCTTGAGGGTTAACAGCTCTGGGGCCAACGTCCTGACTTTC
CASLRVNSSGANVLTF
>TRBV29-1|.|few|TRBJ1-4
TGCAGCGTTGCCGCAACTAATGAAAAACTGTTTTTT
CSVAATNEKLFF
>TRBV12-3/TRBV12-4|.|many|TRBJ1-5
TGTGCCAGCAGTTTCTCGGGGGGCAATCAGCCCCAGCATTTT
CASSFSGGNQPQHF
>TRBV18|.|many|TRBJ2-3
TGTGCCAGCTTCGGCACCACAGATACGCAGTATTTT
CASFGTTDTQYF
>TRBV27|.|few|TRBJ2-4
TGTGCCAGCAGTTTATTTGGGGATCCCAAAAACATTCAGTACTTC
CASSLFGDPKNIQYF
>TRBV9|.|many|TRBJ1-6
TGTGCCAGCAGCCCCCAGGTAGGGTCGCCCCTCCACTTT
CASSPQVGSPLHF
>TRBV5-4|.|.|TRBJ1-4
TGTGCCAGCAGCTTCTTTAATAGGGGAGGGGATGAAAAACTGTTTTTT
CASSFFNRGGDEKLFF
>TRBV5-4|.|few|TRBJ1-4
TGTGCCAGCAGCTTGCGAGCAGGATCAACTAATGAAAAACTGTTTTTT
CASSLRAGSTNEKLFF
>TRBV7-3|TRBD2|many|TRBJ2-3
TGTGCCAGCAGCTTTTCTAGCGGGGCAGATACGCAGTATTTT
CASSFSSGADTQYF
>TRBV6-2/TRBV6-3|.|.|TRBJ2-1
TGTGCCAGCAGTTACTCCTACAATGAGCAGTTCTTC
CASSYSYNEQFF
>TRBV14|TRBD1|few|TRBJ1-2
TGTGCCAGCACCGGACAGGGCGTCTATGGCTACACCTTC
CASTGQGVYGYTF
>TRBV5-1|TRBD1|many|TRBJ2-1
TGCGCCAGCAGCTTGGGGGGACAGGGGGTCCATGAGCAGTTCTTC
CASSLGGQGVHEQFF
>TRBV5-1|.|many|TRBJ2-7
TGCGCCAGCAGCTTGGTTAACGGCGAGCAGTACTTC
CASSLVNGEQYF
>TRBV7-2|.|.|TRBJ1-2
TGTGCCAGCAGCTTCCGCCCTGACTATGGCTACACCTTC
CASSFRPDYGYTF
>TRBV7-2|TRBD1|many|TRBJ2-5
TGTGCCAGCAGCTTCGTCGGGACAGGGTTAGGAGAGACCCAGTACTTC
CASSFVGTGLGETQYF
>TRBV4-3|.|.|TRBJ1-1
TGCGCCAGCAGCCAAGTATTCGGAACAGCCGAAGCTTTCTTT
CASSQVFGTAEAFF
>TRBV5-1|.|few|TRBJ2-4
TGCGCCAGCAGTTCCGCAGGGGGGGTTGACATTCAGTACTTC
CASSSAGGVDIQYF
>TRBV5-1|.|few|TRBJ2-1
TGCGCCAGCAGCTTGGACGTATCTGAGCAGTTCTTC
CASSLDVSEQFF
>TRBV29-1|.|many|TRBJ2-5
TGCAGCGTTGGGCGGCCCTCCCGAGAGACCCAGTACTTC
CSVGRPSRETQYF
>TRBV9|.|.|TRBJ2-7
TGTGCCAGCAGCCCCCAGGGTTCCCCCTCCTACGAGCAGTACTTC
CASSPQGSPSYEQYF
>TRBV10-3|TRBD1|many|TRBJ1-2
TGTGCCATCAATACCGGGACAGGGGATGGCTACACCTTC
CAINTGTGDGYTF
>TRBV6-6|.|many|TRBJ2-1
TGTGCCAGCAGTTACCCTACTCGTAATGAGCAGTTCTTC
CASSYPTRNEQFF
>TRBV7-2|.|.|TRBJ2-4
TGTGCCAGCAGCTTACTGGGACTAGCCAAAAACATTCAGTACTTC
CASSLLGLAKNIQYF
>TRBV25-1|TRBD2|many|TRBJ2-3
TGTGCCAGCACCCCTAGCGGGGCGAAGGATACGCAGTATTTT
CASTPSGAKDTQYF
>TRBV4-3|TRBD1|many|TRBJ2-1
TGCGCCAGCAGCCTGTTCCGGGACAGGGACTACAATGAGCAGTTCTTC
CASSLFRDRDYNEQFF
>TRBV27|.|.|TRBJ2-1
TGTGCCAGCAGTTTATGGGGGGGCAGGAGCTCCTACAATGAGCAGTTCTTC
CASSLWGGRSSYNEQFF
>TRBV12-3/TRBV12-4|.|many|TRBJ1-2
TGTGCCAGCAGGGGCGAAGGGGACTGGGGCTACACCTTC
CASRGEGDWGYTF
>TRBV18|.|few|TRBJ1-2
TGTGCCAGCTCACCTGGACGGTCCAGGTCGGACTATGGCTACACCTTC
CASSPGRSRSDYGYTF
>TRBV7-2|.|many|TRBJ1-4
TGTGCCAGCAGCTTAGGTCGGGGAACTAATGAAAAACTGTTTTTT
CASSLGRGTNEKLFF
>TRBV5-5|.|many|TRBJ1-5
TGTGCCAGCAGCGCGGATCCCAGCGGGCCCCAGCATTTT
CASSADPSGPQHF
>TRBV7-9|.|many|TRBJ1-1
TGTGCCAGCAGCTGGGTGGCTGAAGCTTTCTTT
CASSWVAEAFF
>TRBV6-6|.|many|TRBJ1-1
TGTGCCAGCCAGTGGGATTACACTGAAGCTTTCTTT
CASQWDYTEAFF
>TRBV2|.|few|TRBJ1-5
TGTGCCAGCAGTCTACAGGGTCACGGCAATCAGCCCCAGCATTTT
CASSLQGHGNQPQHF
>TRBV5-1|.|few|TRBJ1-6
TGCGCCAGCAGCTCAGAGGGGGGCTCACCCCTCCACTTT
CASSSEGGSPLHF
>TRBV27|.|many|TRBJ2-1
TGTGCCAGCAGTTTCCGGTGGGTCAATGAGCAGTTCTTC
CASSFRWVNEQFF
>TRBV10-3|.|many|TRBJ2-4
TGTGCCATCAGTGATGGGGCCAGCGGGAACATTCAGTACTTC
CAISDGASGNIQYF
>TRBV27|.|few|TRBJ1-5
TGTGCCAGCAGTTTATTTGGGGCCCAAAATCAGCCCCAGCATTTT
CASSLFGAQNQPQHF
>TRBV28|TRBD1|few|TRBJ1-5
TGTGCCAGCAGACCGGGGACAGGGGGCGTCTATAGCAATCAGCCCCAGCATTTT
CASRPGTGGVYSNQPQHF
>TRBV4-1|TRBD1|.|TRBJ1-4
TGCGCCAGCAGCCGTCTGGGACAGGGAGGTGAAAAACTGTTTTTT
CASSRLGQGGEKLFF
>TRBV7-7|.|few|TRBJ2-2
TGTGCTAGCAGCTTAATCGGGAAGAACACCGGGGAGCTGTTTTTT
CASSLIGKNTGELFF
>TRBV7-8|.|.|TRBJ2-5
TGTGCCAGCAGCACGACTAGTTTCGGGACCCAGTACTTC
CASSTTSFGTQYF
>TRBV7-2|.|.|TRBJ1-4
TGTGCCAGCAGCCTAAAGACGGTAAATGAAAAACTGTTTTTT
CASSLKTVNEKLFF
>TRBV6-2/TRBV6-3|TRBD2|many|TRBJ2-4
TGTGCCAGCAGTTACTCCGGGACTAGCAACATTCAGTACTTC
CASSYSGTSNIQYF
>TRBV27|.|many|TRBJ1-6
TGTGCCAGCAGTTTATTGCACGATACTTATTCACCCCTCCACTTT
CASSLLHDTYSPLHF
>TRBV12-3/TRBV12-4|TRBD2|few|TRBJ2-1
TGTGCCAGCAGACCGGGGGAGGGGCGGACGGGGAACCGGAACAATGAGCAGTTCTTC
CASRPGEGRTGNRNNEQFF
>TRBV11-2|TRBD1|many|TRBJ2-1
TGTGCCAGCAGGACCCCCCCGGGACAGGGTGGACGTGAGCAGTTCTTC
CASRTPPGQGGREQFF
>TRBV28|TRBD2|many|TRBJ2-3
TGTGCCAGCAGTTTTGAGGCGGGGGGCACAGATACGCAGTATTTT
CASSFEAGGTDTQYF
>TRBV12-3/TRBV12-4|TRBD1|.|TRBJ1-3
TGTGCCAGCAGTCGGGACAGGGCATCTGGAAACACCATATATTTT
CASSRDRASGNTIYF
>TRBV11-3|TRBD2|many|TRBJ2-1
TGTGCCAGCAGCTTAGACCCGGTGACTAGCGGGGAGCAGTTCTTC
CASSLDPVTSGEQFF
>TRBV7-8|TRBD2|many|TRBJ2-5
TGTGCCAGCAGCTTAAGTTTAGCGGGCACGGAGACCCAGTACTTC
CASSLSLAGTETQYF
>TRBV14|.|few|TRBJ1-6
TGTGCCAGCAGCCGGGGTGCAAGGACACCCCTCCACTTT
CASSRGARTPLHF
>TRBV4-1|.|.|TRBJ1-5
TGCGCCAGCAGCCACATAAATAGGGGAGATAGCAATCAGCCCCAGCATTTT
CASSHINRGDSNQPQHF
>TRBV18|.|many|TRBJ1-3
TGTGCCAGCTCACCTTCGGGGGACACCATATATTTT
CASSPSGDTIYF